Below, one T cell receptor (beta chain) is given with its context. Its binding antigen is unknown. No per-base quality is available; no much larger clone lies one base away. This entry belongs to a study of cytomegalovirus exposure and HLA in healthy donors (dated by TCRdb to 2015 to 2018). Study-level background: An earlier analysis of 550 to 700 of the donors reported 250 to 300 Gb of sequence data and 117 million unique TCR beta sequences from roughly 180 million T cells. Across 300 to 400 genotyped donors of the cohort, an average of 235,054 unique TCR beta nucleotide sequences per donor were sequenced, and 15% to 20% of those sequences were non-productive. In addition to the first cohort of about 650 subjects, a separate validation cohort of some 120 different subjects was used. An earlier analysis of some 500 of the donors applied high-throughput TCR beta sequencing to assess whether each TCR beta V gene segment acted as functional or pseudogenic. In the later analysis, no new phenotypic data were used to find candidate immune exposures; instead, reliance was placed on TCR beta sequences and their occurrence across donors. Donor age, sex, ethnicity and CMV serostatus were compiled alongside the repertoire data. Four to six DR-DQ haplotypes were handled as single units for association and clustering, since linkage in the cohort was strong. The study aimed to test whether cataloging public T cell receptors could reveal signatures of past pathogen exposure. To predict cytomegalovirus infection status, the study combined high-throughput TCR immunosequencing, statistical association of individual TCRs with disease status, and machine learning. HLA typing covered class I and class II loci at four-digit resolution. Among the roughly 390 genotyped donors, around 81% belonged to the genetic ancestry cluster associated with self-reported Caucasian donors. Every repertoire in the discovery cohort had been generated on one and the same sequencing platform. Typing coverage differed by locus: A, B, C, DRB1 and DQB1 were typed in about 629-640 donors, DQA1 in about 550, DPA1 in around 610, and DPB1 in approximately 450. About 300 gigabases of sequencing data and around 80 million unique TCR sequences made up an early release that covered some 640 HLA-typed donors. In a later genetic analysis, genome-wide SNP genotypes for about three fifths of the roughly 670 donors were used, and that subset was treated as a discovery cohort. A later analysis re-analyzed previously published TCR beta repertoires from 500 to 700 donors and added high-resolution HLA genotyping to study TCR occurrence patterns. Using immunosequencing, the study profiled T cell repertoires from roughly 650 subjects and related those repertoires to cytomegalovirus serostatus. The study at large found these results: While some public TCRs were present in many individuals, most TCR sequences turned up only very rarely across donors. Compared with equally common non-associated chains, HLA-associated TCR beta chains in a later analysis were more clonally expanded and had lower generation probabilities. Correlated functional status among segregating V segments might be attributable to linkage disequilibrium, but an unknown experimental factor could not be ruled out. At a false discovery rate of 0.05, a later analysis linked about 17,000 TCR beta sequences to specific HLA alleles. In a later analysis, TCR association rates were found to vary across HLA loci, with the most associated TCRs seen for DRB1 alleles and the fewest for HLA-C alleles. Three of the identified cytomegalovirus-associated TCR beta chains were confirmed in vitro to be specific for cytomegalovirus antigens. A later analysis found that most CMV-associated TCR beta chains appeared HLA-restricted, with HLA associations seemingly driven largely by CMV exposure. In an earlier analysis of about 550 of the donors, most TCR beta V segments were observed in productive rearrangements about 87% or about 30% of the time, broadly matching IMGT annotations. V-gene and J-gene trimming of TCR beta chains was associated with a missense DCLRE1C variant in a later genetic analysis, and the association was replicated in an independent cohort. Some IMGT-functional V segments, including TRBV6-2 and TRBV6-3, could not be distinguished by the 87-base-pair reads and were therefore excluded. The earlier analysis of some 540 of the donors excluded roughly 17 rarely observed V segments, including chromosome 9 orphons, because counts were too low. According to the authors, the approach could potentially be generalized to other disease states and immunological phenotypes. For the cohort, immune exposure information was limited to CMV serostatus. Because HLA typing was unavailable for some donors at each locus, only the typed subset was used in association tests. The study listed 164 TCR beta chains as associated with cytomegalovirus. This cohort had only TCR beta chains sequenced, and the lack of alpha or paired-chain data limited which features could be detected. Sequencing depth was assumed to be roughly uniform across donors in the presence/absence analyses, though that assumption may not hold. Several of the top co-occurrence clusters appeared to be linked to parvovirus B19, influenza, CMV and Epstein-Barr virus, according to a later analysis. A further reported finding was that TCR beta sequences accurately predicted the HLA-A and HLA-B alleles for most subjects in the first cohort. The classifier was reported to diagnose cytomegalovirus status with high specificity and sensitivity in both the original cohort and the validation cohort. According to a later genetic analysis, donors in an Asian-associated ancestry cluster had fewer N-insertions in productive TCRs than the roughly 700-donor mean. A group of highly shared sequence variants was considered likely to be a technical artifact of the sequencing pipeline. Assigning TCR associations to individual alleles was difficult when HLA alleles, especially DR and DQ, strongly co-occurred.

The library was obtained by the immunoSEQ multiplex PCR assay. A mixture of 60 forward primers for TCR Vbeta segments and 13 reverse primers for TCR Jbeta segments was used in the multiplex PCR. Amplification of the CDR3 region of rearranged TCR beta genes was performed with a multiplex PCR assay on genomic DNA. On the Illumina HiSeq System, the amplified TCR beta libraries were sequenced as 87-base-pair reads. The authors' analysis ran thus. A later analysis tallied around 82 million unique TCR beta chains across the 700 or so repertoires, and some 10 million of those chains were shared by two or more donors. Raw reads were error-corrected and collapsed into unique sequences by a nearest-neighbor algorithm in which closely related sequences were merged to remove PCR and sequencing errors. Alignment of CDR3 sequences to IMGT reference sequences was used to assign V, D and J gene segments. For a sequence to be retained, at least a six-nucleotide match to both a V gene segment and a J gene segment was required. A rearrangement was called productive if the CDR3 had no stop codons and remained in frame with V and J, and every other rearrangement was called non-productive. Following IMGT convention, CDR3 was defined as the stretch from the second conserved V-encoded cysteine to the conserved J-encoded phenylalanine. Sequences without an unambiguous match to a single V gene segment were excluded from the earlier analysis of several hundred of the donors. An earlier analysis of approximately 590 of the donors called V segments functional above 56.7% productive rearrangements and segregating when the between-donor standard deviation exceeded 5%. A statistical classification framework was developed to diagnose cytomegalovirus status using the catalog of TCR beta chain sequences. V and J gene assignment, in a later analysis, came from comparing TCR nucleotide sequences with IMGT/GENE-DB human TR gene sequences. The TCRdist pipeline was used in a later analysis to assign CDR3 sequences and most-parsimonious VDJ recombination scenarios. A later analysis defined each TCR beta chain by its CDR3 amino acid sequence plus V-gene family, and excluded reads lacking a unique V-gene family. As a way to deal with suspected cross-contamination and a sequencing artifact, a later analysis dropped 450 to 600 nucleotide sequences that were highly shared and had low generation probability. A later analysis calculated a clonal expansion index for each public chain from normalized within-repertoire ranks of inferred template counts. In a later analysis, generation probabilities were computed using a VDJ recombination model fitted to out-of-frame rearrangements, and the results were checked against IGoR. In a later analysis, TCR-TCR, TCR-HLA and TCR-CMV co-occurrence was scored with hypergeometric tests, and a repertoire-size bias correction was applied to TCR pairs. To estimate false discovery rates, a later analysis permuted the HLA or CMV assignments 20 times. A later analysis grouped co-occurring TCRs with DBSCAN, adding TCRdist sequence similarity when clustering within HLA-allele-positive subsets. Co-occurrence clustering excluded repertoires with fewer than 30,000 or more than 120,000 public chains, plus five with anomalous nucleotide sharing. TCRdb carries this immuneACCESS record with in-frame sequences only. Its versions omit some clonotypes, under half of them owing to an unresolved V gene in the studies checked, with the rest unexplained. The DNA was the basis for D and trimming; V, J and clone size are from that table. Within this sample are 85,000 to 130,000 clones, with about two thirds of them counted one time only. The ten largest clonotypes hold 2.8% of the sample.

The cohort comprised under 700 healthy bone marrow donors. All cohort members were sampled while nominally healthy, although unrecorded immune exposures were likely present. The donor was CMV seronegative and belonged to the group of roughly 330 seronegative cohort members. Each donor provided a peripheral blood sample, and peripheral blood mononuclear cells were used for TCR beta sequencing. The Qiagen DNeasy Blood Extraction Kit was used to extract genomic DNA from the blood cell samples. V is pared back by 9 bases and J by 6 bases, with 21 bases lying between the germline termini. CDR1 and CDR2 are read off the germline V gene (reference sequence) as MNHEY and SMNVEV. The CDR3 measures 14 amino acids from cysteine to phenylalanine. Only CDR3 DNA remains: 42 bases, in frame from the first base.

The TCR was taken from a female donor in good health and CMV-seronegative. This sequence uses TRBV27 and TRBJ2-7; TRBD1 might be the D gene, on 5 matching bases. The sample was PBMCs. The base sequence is TGTGCCAGTGGGGTTGGGCCTCAGGGTCTCGAGCAGTACTTC. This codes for CASGVGPQGLEQYF.